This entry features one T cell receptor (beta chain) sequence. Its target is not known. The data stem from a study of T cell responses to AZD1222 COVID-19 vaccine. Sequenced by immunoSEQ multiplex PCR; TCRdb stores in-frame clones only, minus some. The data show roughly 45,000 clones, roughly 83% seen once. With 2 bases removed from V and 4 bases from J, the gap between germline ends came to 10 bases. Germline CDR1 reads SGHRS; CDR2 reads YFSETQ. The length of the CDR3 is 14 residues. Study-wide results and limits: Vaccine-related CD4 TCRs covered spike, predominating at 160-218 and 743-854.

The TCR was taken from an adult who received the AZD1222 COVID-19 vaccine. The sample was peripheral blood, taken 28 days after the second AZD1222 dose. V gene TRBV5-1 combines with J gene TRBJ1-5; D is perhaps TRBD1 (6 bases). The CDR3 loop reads CASSLNTGNQPQHF. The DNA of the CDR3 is TGCGCCAGCAGCTTAAACACAGGGAATCAGCCCCAGCATTTT.